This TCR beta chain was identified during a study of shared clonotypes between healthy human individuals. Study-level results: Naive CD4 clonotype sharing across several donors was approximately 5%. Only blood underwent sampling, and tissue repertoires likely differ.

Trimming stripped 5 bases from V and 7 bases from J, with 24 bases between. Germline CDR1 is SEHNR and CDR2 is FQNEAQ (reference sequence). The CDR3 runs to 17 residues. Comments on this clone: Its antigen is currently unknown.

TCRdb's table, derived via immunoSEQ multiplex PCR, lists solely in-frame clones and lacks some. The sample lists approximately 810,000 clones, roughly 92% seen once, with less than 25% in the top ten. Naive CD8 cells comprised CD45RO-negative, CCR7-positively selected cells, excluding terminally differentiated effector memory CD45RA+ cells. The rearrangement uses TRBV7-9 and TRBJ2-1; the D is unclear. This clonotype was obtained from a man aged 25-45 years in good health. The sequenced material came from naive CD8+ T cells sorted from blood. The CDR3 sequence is CASSPPLGKVGTNEQFF. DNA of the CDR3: TGTGCCAGCAGCCCCCCCCTAGGGAAGGTGGGCACAAATGAGCAGTTCTTC.